Each of the 24 T cell receptor beta chains below was sequenced from the same sample in a study of metastatic and nonmetastatic thyroid tumors. Prior to thyroid surgery, none of the patients had received any treatment. MiXCR reprocessed the PCR reads for TCRdb. The table shows roughly 98,000 clones, with 14% to 15% occurring only once. The source material was blood. The receptors were sampled from a female donor with papillary thyroid cancer or a benign thyroid nodule (not recorded which). Some clones in this sample may be carry-over from other donors' samples.

Comment on this clone: At one end the junction does not follow the germline gene, possibly because of a read error. V gene TRBV7-2 combines with J gene TRBJ2-1; a possible D gene is TRBD1 (6 bases). The CDR3 totals 12 residues. Germline assignment: CDR1 SGHTA and CDR2 FQGNSA. DNA of the CDR3: TGTGCCAGCATCCCAGGGGTGCCTGAGCAGTCCTTC. The encoded protein is CASIPGVPEQSF.

This clone was recorded many times. The gene calls are TRBV6-1 and TRBJ1-6; TRBD1 is a possible D gene (5 bases). Germline values: CDR1 MNHNS, CDR2 SASEGT. Between the trimmed V and J ends, which lost 6 bases and 3 bases, there was a span of 9 bases. This CDR3 has 14 amino acids. CDR3 DNA: TGTGCCAGCAGCAGGGAACGCTATAATTCACCCCTCCACTTT. As protein: CASSRERYNSPLHF.

This clone was seen repeatedly, ten times or more. The V and J genes are TRBV9 and TRBJ2-7; TRBD2 might be the D (6 bases). This CDR3 is 16 amino acids long. Germline-derived CDR1 and CDR2 are SGDLS and YYNGEE. V lost 3 bases, J lost 3 bases, and 19 bases lay in between. The CDR3 reads CASSAQSGEEGYEQYF. CDR3 sequence (DNA): TGTGCCAGCAGCGCCCAGTCGGGGGAAGAGGGCTACGAGCAGTACTTC.

This clone occurred many times. CDR3: CASSLSRGGQEHYGYTF. In DNA form, the CDR3 reads TGTGCCAGCAGTCTTTCCCGGGGGGGACAGGAACATTATGGCTACACCTTC. V is TRBV25-1 and J is TRBJ1-2; 8 bases are shared with TRBD1. Germline CDR1 MGHDK, CDR2 SYGVNS. CDR3 length: 17 amino acids. V gave up 5 bases and J gave up 5 bases; unmatched junction bases: 16.

At least ten counts were recorded for this clone. The chain carries TRBV28 and TRBJ1-4; D call uncertain. The germline gives CDR1 MDHEN, CDR2 SYDVKM. The CDR3 contains 13 residues. V shed 5 bases and J shed 8 bases, with 12 bases lying between them. CDR3 protein: CASSRDQAEKLFF. The CDR3 coding sequence is TGTGCCAGCAGTCGAGATCAGGCGGAAAAACTGTTTTTT.

This clone has a count of ten or more. This chain uses TRBV5-1 with TRBJ1-2, with a weak D call TRBD1 (5 bases). Trimming left V 2 bases short and J 5 bases short, with 16 bases between. The CDR3 is 15 amino acids. CDR1 is SGHRS, CDR2 YFSETQ, per germline. CDR3 nucleotide sequence: TGCGCCAGCAGCTTAGGGGACCCAATGGTATATGGCTACACCTTC. It encodes CASSLGDPMVYGYTF.

This clone was counted at least ten times. This chain joins TRBV20-1 and TRBJ2-7, with D hard to call. The germline CDR1 and CDR2 sequences are DFQATT and SNEGSKA (reference sequence). This CDR3 region has 13 residues. Trimming pared 1 base from V and 2 bases from J, leaving 9 bases between. The CDR3 loop is CSARAQPTYEQYF. The CDR3 bases are TGCAGTGCTAGAGCACAGCCGACCTACGAGCAGTACTTC.

This clone was picked up many times. The chain couples TRBV2 to TRBJ2-7, with TRBD2 identical over 14 bases. CDR1 and CDR2 from the germline V gene are SNHLY and FYNNEI. The CDR3 length is 17 residues. With V trimmed by 3 bases and J by 5 bases, 9 bases remained unmatched. The CDR3 DNA is TGTGCCAGCAGTGATCCGGGACTAGCGGGGGTCGGGGACGAGCAGTACTTC. This sequence encodes CASSDPGLAGVGDEQYF.

This clone was detected only a few times. A much larger clone lies one base from this, so it may be a read error. The rearrangement links TRBV28 to TRBJ2-5, with D possibly TRBD2 on 6 matching bases. Germline CDR1 is MDHEN and CDR2 is SYDVKM. Trimming left V 2 bases short and J 2 bases short, with 15 bases between. The CDR3 has 16 amino acids. The CDR3 loop reads CASSLHISGVQETQYF. DNA for the CDR3: TGTGCCAGCAGTTTACACATATCGGGGGTTCAAGAGACCCAGTACTTC.

Note on this clone: This may come from a read error, since a much larger clone is one base off. Other DNA sequences within the sample encode an identical CDR3. The chain has TRBV20-1 and TRBJ2-7; D is unresolved. CDR1 DFQATT and CDR2 SNEGSKA come from the germline V gene (reference sequence). The CDR3 extends over 12 amino acids. With 3 bases removed from V and 1 base from J, the gap between germline ends came to 7 bases. CDR3 in DNA: TGCAGTGCTAGTGTACGTTCCTACGAGCAGTACTTC. This encodes CSASVRSYEQYF.

About this clone: Relative to the germline gene, one junction end is altered; a read error may explain this. The V call is TRBV7-2, the J call TRBJ2-2; possible D gene TRBD2, 6 bases. CDR3 length: 16 amino acids. The germline gives CDR1 SGHTA, CDR2 FQGNSA. As DNA, the CDR3 is TGTGCCAGCAGCTTAGTGCCGGGGGTGAACACCGGGGAACTGTTTTTT. It yields the protein CASSLVPGVNTGELFF.

This clone was counted many times. CDR3 DNA: TGTGCCAGCAGCGCCCTTCAGGGGGCAGCTTTCTTT. The encoded protein is CASSALQGAAFF. The rearrangement links TRBV9 to TRBJ1-1, with 8 bases matching TRBD1. CDR3 length: 12 residues. Losses at the gene ends were 3 bases for V and 10 bases for J; bases not matched to a gene: 5. Germline CDR1 reads SGDLS; CDR2 reads YYNGEE.

To note about this clone: A much more abundant neighbour one base away suggests this may be a read error. Other DNA sequences in the same sample also yield this CDR3. V gene TRBV4-2 combines with J gene TRBJ1-3; D gene unclear. Trimming took off 1 base at V and 7 bases at J, with 11 bases between the two ends. Germline V gives CDR1 LGHNA, CDR2 YNFKEQ. CDR3 size: 14 residues. The CDR3 DNA sequence: TGTGCCAGCAGCCAAGTAATGTCGGGGAACACCATATATTTT. Its protein is CASSQVMSGNTIYF.

Worth noting for this clone: Just one base apart from a much larger clone, this may be a read error. In the same sample, other DNA sequences code for this CDR3. The chain recombines TRBV20-1 with TRBJ2-1; 11 nucleotides agree with TRBD2. This CDR3 has 15 residues. With 5 bases clipped from V and 13 bases from J, the junction kept 16 bases outside the gene matches. CDR1 is DFQATT and CDR2 is SNEGSKA in the germline V gene (reference sequence). In nucleotides, the CDR3 is TGCAGTGCTCTCGCCCGGCTAGCGGGGGGCCGCGGACAGTTCTTC. It specifies CSALARLAGGRGQFF.

This clone was seen repeatedly, ten times or more. The chain recombines TRBV5-1 with TRBJ2-3, with D perhaps assigned TRBD1 or TRBD2 (5 bases each). This CDR3 is built from 14 residues. The germline V and J ends were trimmed by 3 bases and 2 bases, with 10 bases remaining between them. Per the germline V gene, CDR1 is SGHRS and CDR2 is YFSETQ. CDR3 residues: CASSSGTITDTQYF. CDR3 DNA: TGCGCCAGCAGCTCCGGGACCATCACAGATACGCAGTATTTT.

CDR3: CASTLTWGGELFF. The CDR3 nucleotides read TGTGCCAGTACCTTGACCTGGGGTGGGGAGCTGTTTTTT. The chain employs TRBV19 and TRBJ2-2, with D unclear. Germline lookup yields CDR1 LNHDA and CDR2 SQIVND (reference sequence). V lost 7 bases, J lost 8 bases, and 14 bases lay in between. The CDR3 runs to 13 residues.

This clone was recorded many times. This rearrangement joins TRBV19 to TRBJ1-2; a weak D match, TRBD1 (6 bases). CDR1 and CDR2 from the germline V gene are LNHDA and SQIVND (reference sequence). V dropped 5 bases and J dropped 3 bases, with 16 bases sitting between them. The CDR3 totals 15 residues. The chain's CDR3 is CASSPKQGEDYGYTF. In nucleotides, the CDR3 is TGTGCCAGTAGTCCCAAACAGGGTGAGGACTATGGCTACACCTTC.

As to this clone: A much larger clonotype is one base distant, so this may be a read error. The chain couples TRBV7-2 to TRBJ2-3, with no clear D. V was pared by 3 bases and J by 7 bases, with 5 bases between. CDR3 length: 11 residues. Germline lookup yields CDR1 SGHTA and CDR2 FQGNSA. The DNA for the CDR3 is TGTGCCAGCAGCTTTGGGTATACGCAGTATTTT. Amino acid sequence: CASSFGYTQYF.

Concerning this clone itself: A read error may explain this, as a much larger clone is one base away. The chain recombines TRBV20-1 with TRBJ1-5, with 7 bases matching TRBD1. CDR3 size: 14 residues. After removal of 2 bases from V and 4 bases from J, the junction contained 5 bases not matched to a gene. Germline lookup yields CDR1 DFQATT and CDR2 SNEGSKA (reference sequence). The CDR3 DNA follows: TGCAGTGCTAGACGGGACAGTCTAAATCAGCCCCAGCATTTT. Protein: CSARRDSLNQPQHF.

A single count supports this clone. This may be a read error, as it is one base from a much larger clone. V is TRBV19 and J is TRBJ2-3, with 13 nucleotides matching TRBD2. The germline CDR1 and CDR2 sequences are LNHDA and SQIVND (reference sequence). The CDR3 has 17 amino acids. CDR3 in DNA: TGTGCCAGTAGTATCCCCACTAGCGGGGGGGCGACAGATACGAAGTATTTT. Its translation: CASSIPTSGGATDTKYF.

This chain joins TRBV28 and TRBJ2-7; a weak D match, TRBD2 (5 bases). Germline-derived CDR1 and CDR2 are MDHEN and SYDVKM. This CDR3 has 14 amino acids. V was shortened by 9 bases and J by 2 bases, with 17 bases between the two germline ends. The CDR3 sequence is CASSRRGAPYEQYF. The DNA of the CDR3 is TGTGCCAGTAGCCGACGGGGAGCCCCCTACGAGCAGTACTTC.

This clone was counted a few times. The chain employs TRBV13 and TRBJ1-4, with 7 bases that match TRBD1. CDR3 length: 14 residues. Germline-derived CDR1 and CDR2 are PRHDT and FYEKMQ (reference sequence). The V segment lost 4 bases and the J segment 13 bases; nucleotides outside the gene matches: 12. The DNA of the CDR3 is TGTGCCAGCAGCTCCACGACAGGGCGAGAGGGACTGTTTTTT. Protein: CASSSTTGREGLFF. The whole variable domain, filled in from reference TRBV13 and TRBJ1-4, reads AAGVIQSPRHLIKEKRETATLKCYPIPRHDTVYWYQQGPGQDPQFLISFYEKMQSDKGSIPDRFSAQQFSDYHSELNMSSLELGDSALYFCASSSTTGREGLFFGSGTQLSVL.

Here the CDR3 reads CASSQGVGLAGGTDTQYF. Here the CDR3 DNA reads TGCGCCAGCAGCCAAGGCGTAGGACTAGCGGGGGGCACAGATACGCAGTATTTT. The genes are TRBV4-1 and TRBJ2-3, with 13 bases identical to TRBD2. The CDR3 spans 18 residues. Germline trimming cut 1 base from V and 1 base from J; bases unmatched to any gene: 5. Germline values: CDR1 MGHRA, CDR2 YSYEKL.

This chain links TRBV19 with TRBJ1-5; D is uncertain. V was cut by 5 bases and J by 1 base, with 12 bases left in between. Per the germline V gene, CDR1 is LNHDA and CDR2 is SQIVND (reference sequence). The length of the CDR3 is 15 residues. This CDR3 is CASSDVLWSNQPQHF. The CDR3 DNA is TGTGCCAGTAGTGATGTATTGTGGAGCAATCAGCCCCAGCATTTT.